A single sample gave rise to the 27 T cell receptor beta chains below, sequenced in a study of blood T cells in healthy people across ages. PCR was performed a second time for roughly 7 to 11 cycles using a sample-barcoded 5' primer and a J-beta primer mix. Each CDR3 protein is one row after TCRdb ran MiXCR on the 5' RACE reads. Of around 750,000 distinct CDR3 sequences listed, 53% are singletons. Sequencing was carried out using blood. Source of these receptors: an elderly man in good health.

This clonotype has just a few counts. The chain has TRBV20-1 and TRBJ2-5; 7 bases map to TRBD2. CDR3 length equals 13 residues. Germline CDR1 DFQATT, CDR2 SNEGSKA (reference sequence). Losses at the gene ends were 6 bases for V and 8 bases for J; bases not matched to a gene: 12. The CDR3: CSAPSGGSETQYF. The CDR3 DNA is TGCAGTGCCCCTAGCGGAGGATCGGAAACCCAGTACTTC.

The J gene is TRBJ1-2, the V gene TRBV29-1, with D unclear. This CDR3 is built from 12 residues. In germline, CDR1 is SQVTM, CDR2 ANQGSEA. V gave up 4 bases and J gave up 2 bases, with 8 bases separating them. CDR3 DNA: TGCAGCGTTGCGGCGGCCAACTATGGCTACACCTTC. Its translation is CSVAAANYGYTF.

The chain links TRBV11-1 to TRBJ2-7; a possible D gene is TRBD1 (6 bases). Germline-derived CDR1 and CDR2 are SGHAT and FQDESV (reference sequence). The V end was cut by 5 bases, the J end by 1 base, with 12 bases between. The CDR3 is made up of 14 amino acids. CDR3 nucleotide sequence: TGTGCCAGCAGCGCCCGGACAGCTTCCTACGAGCAGTACTTC. Its protein product is CASSARTASYEQYF.

This sequence joins TRBV25-1 and TRBJ2-3; D is unresolved. CDR1 MGHDK and CDR2 SYGVNS come from the germline V gene. Trimming removed 2 bases at V and 10 bases at J, with 13 bases between. The CDR3 length is 13 residues. In nucleotides, the CDR3 is TGTGCCAGCAGTGAAGATCAGCGAGTTGCGCAGTATTTT. This codes for CASSEDQRVAQYF.

This clonotype was seen only once. The chain combines TRBV24-1 with TRBJ2-5, with 9 bases fitting TRBD1. Germline V gives CDR1 KGHDR, CDR2 SFDVKD. The CDR3 consists of 16 residues. After removal of 3 bases from V and 3 bases from J, the junction contained 7 bases not matched to a gene. In DNA form, the CDR3 reads TGTGCCACCAGTGATCCCGGGACAGGGATCGAAGAGACCCAGTACTTC. Translation: CATSDPGTGIEETQYF.

In this sample, this clonotype turned up many times. V is TRBV18 and J is TRBJ2-3; D unresolved. The V and J ends lost 3 bases and 1 base respectively, with 11 bases between them. Germline V gene lookup returns CDR1 KGHSH and CDR2 LQKENI. CDR3 length: 15 residues. The DNA of the CDR3 is TGTGCCAGCTCACCGTACGGGCCCGGCACAGATACGCAGTATTTT. It translates to CASSPYGPGTDTQYF.

The V call is TRBV12-3 or TRBV12-4, the J call TRBJ2-1; no clear D. The CDR3 is made up of 12 amino acids. Trimming left V 5 bases short and J 10 bases short, with 12 bases between. CDR3 DNA sequence: TGTGCCAGCAGTCTCCCAGGCCTGGAGCAGTTCTTC. It encodes CASSLPGLEQFF.

The chain recombines TRBV27 with TRBJ2-1; TRBD2 aligns across 15 bases. The CDR3 covers 17 residues. Per germline, CDR1 MNHEY and CDR2 SMNVEV (reference sequence). V lost 2 bases, J lost 10 bases, and 9 bases stayed unmatched. The CDR3 region has the DNA TGTGCCAGCAGTTTACAATGGACTAGCGGGAGGGTTCGCGAGCAGTTCTTC. This encodes CASSLQWTSGRVREQFF.

This clonotype has just a few counts. This chain connects TRBV7-6 to TRBJ2-5; D perhaps matches TRBD1 (6 bases). The CDR3 covers 15 residues. V lost 7 bases and J lost 5, with 20 bases in between. Germline CDR1 and CDR2: SGHVS and FNYEAQ. For the CDR3, the DNA is TGTGCCAGCACCCTCGCCCAGGGCAGGGGTGAGACCCAGTACTTC. This sequence encodes CASTLAQGRGETQYF.

The V gene is TRBV6-5, the J gene TRBJ1-3, with 7 nucleotides matching TRBD1. Germline CDR1 MNHEY, CDR2 SVGAGI. V gave up 2 bases and J gave up 3 bases; unmatched junction bases: 4. The CDR3 runs to 15 residues. CDR3 protein: CASSYTRTGGNTIYF. In DNA form, the CDR3 reads TGTGCCAGCAGTTACACCCGGACAGGTGGAAACACCATATATTTT.

The chain recombines TRBV20-1 with TRBJ2-4; tentatively, D is TRBD2 (5 bases). The V end was cut by 3 bases, the J end by 13 bases, with 16 bases between. This CDR3 has 12 residues. Germline V CDR1 and CDR2: DFQATT, SNEGSKA (reference sequence). The CDR3 spells CSARDQKWEQYF. In nucleotides, the CDR3 is TGCAGTGCTAGGGACCAAAAGTGGGAGCAGTACTTC.

This clonotype has more than one count but fewer than ten. The chain links TRBV5-5 to TRBJ1-2; D is undetermined. Trimming cost V 2 bases and J 5 bases, with 16 bases left between them. This CDR3 has 15 residues. Germline V gene data show CDR1 as SGHKS and CDR2 as YYEKEE (reference sequence). The CDR3 is CASSFNREAFYGYTF. As DNA, the CDR3 is TGTGCCAGCAGCTTTAACAGAGAGGCCTTTTATGGCTACACCTTC.

The chain carries TRBV20-1 and TRBJ2-5, with a tentative D call TRBD1 (6 bases). Trimming cost V 1 base and J 4 bases, with 13 bases left between them. The CDR3 length is 14 residues. Germline loops: CDR1 DFQATT, CDR2 SNEGSKA (reference sequence). The CDR3 region is CSARAIGTRETQYF. DNA of the CDR3: TGCAGTGCTAGAGCGATCGGGACACGAGAGACCCAGTACTTC.

This chain links TRBV20-1 with TRBJ2-7; D perhaps matches TRBD2 (6 bases). Germline CDR1 and CDR2: DFQATT and SNEGSKA (reference sequence). Trimming stripped 6 bases from V and 7 bases from J, with 19 bases between. This CDR3 has 13 amino acids. CDR3 DNA sequence: TGCAGTGCCCGGGACTCCCCTTTGTATGAGCAGTACTTC. Protein sequence: CSARDSPLYEQYF.

The chain couples TRBV5-1 to TRBJ1-5; D is uncertain. This CDR3 spans 15 amino acids. Germline CDR1 reads SGHRS; CDR2 reads YFSETQ. Trimming pared 4 bases from V and 3 bases from J, leaving 14 bases between. The CDR3 DNA reads TGCGCCAGCAGCCTGTCCGGGGTTGACAATCAGCCCCAGCATTTT. It is translated as CASSLSGVDNQPQHF.

This clonotype has a handful of counts. The junction departs from germline at one end; a sequencing error may be responsible. The genes are TRBV5-1 and TRBJ2-5; D is ambiguous. The germline CDR1 and CDR2 sequences are SGHRS and YFSETQ. The CDR3 is made up of 13 amino acids. CDR3: CASSTGPQETQYF. The CDR3, as DNA: TGTGCCAGCAGCACCGGACCCCAAGAGACCCAGTACTTC.

The chain has TRBV20-1 and TRBJ2-3; TRBD2 aligns across 11 bases. V shed 4 bases and J 3 bases; nucleotides not matched to a gene: 3. This CDR3 has 14 amino acids. CDR1 is DFQATT and CDR2 is SNEGSKA in the germline V gene (reference sequence). DNA for the CDR3: TGCAGTGCTACCGGGACTAGCGGTACAGATACGCAGTATTTT. Its translation is CSATGTSGTDTQYF.

This clonotype was detected many times. This chain connects TRBV7-9 to TRBJ2-5; no firm D call. V gave up 1 base and J gave up 6 bases, with 18 bases separating them. CDR3 length equals 16 residues. CDR1 is SEHNR, CDR2 FQNEAQ, per germline (reference sequence). The CDR3 coding sequence is TGTGCCAGCAGCTTAGGTGATATGGGAATTTCAAAGACCCAGTACTTC. Translated, it gives CASSLGDMGISKTQYF.

This clonotype was found a few times. The rearrangement uses TRBV14 and TRBJ2-4, with 15 bases lining up with TRBD2. This CDR3 region has 14 residues. Germline CDR1 and CDR2: SGHDN and FVKESK. The V and J ends lost 4 bases and 13 bases, in that order; junction bases with no gene match: 5. The CDR3 region has the DNA TGTGCCAGCAGCCCCGGGACTAGCGGGAGGACGCAGTACTTC. Translating gives CASSPGTSGRTQYF. Full variable domain (outside the CDR3, taken from reference TRBV14 and TRBJ2-4): EAGVTQFPSHSVIEKGQTVTLRCDPISGHDNLYWYRRVMGKEIKFLLHFVKESKQDESGMPNNRFLAERTGGTYSTLKVQPAELEDSGVYFCASSPGTSGRTQYFGAGTRLSVL.

The rearrangement links TRBV29-1 to TRBJ1-1; D call uncertain. Trimming removed 3 bases at V and 11 bases at J, with 19 bases between. Germline V CDR1 and CDR2: SQVTM, ANQGSEA. The CDR3 loop spans 13 amino acids. In DNA, the CDR3 is TGCAGCGTTGAGTCTCCCCTCGCTAAATTGGCTTTCTTT. Translation gives CSVESPLAKLAFF.

The CDR3 bases are TGTGCCAGCAGCCAGACTACTACCTACGAGCAGTACTTC. This gives the protein CASSQTTTYEQYF. The chain links TRBV7-9 to TRBJ2-7; possibly TRBD2 for D (5 bases). Germline CDR1 and CDR2: SEHNR and FQNEAQ (reference sequence). The ends were cut back, 5 bases at V and 2 bases at J, with 10 bases in the middle. CDR3 length equals 13 residues.

This clonotype has a handful of counts. The rearrangement links TRBV7-2 to TRBJ2-7; possible D gene TRBD1, 5 bases. This CDR3 has 14 residues. Germline CDR1 is SGHTA and CDR2 is FQGNSA. V lost 1 base and J 2 bases, leaving 9 bases between the germline ends. The CDR3 protein is CASSLGGRTYEQYF. CDR3 nucleotide sequence: TGTGCCAGCAGCTTAGGGGGCAGGACCTACGAGCAGTACTTC.

The rearrangement uses TRBV10-3 and TRBJ1-5, with 8 bases lining up with TRBD1. CDR3 size: 16 residues. After removal of 3 bases from V and 3 bases from J, the junction contained 7 bases not matched to a gene. Germline loops: CDR1 ENHRY, CDR2 SYGVKD. The CDR3 spells CAISDPGQGYNQPQHF. CDR3 in DNA: TGTGCCATCAGTGATCCCGGACAGGGTTACAATCAGCCCCAGCATTTT.

This clonotype was picked up a small number of times. The chain employs TRBV20-1 and TRBJ2-7, with no clear D. V was clipped by 0 bases and J by 2 bases, with 14 bases between them. This CDR3 is 15 amino acids long. CDR1 is DFQATT and CDR2 is SNEGSKA in the germline V gene (reference sequence). The CDR3 protein is CSARDRGLITYEQYF. Written as DNA, the CDR3 is TGCAGTGCTAGAGATCGTGGCCTTATTACCTACGAGCAGTACTTC.

This clonotype was seen ten or more times. The rearrangement joins TRBV29-1 to TRBJ2-7; 8 bases align to TRBD2. Germline trimming cut 7 bases from V and 7 bases from J; bases unmatched to any gene: 12. The CDR3 length is 13 residues. The germline CDR1 and CDR2 sequences are SQVTM and ANQGSEA. CDR3 amino acids: CSAGWLAGEEQYF. The CDR3 DNA is TGCAGCGCGGGGTGGCTAGCGGGTGAAGAGCAGTACTTC.

V gene TRBV7-8 combines with J gene TRBJ1-2; tentatively, D is TRBD1 (6 bases). Germline V gene sequence: CDR1 SGHVS, CDR2 FQNEAQ. The ends were cut back, 3 bases at V and 5 bases at J, with 16 bases in the middle. This CDR3 spans 15 amino acids. The CDR3, as DNA: TGTGCCAGCAGCTTTGGGGGGGGCAGGGAGTATGGCTACACCTTC. As protein: CASSFGGGREYGYTF.

This clonotype is a singleton in its sample. The V and J genes are TRBV9 and TRBJ2-6; D is undetermined. V was cut by 4 bases and J by 2 bases, with 10 bases left in between. CDR1 is SGDLS and CDR2 is YYNGEE in the germline V gene. The CDR3 covers 15 residues. The CDR3 region is CASSSFWAGANVLTF. CDR3 sequence (DNA): TGTGCCAGCAGCAGCTTTTGGGCTGGGGCCAACGTCCTGACTTTC.